There are a few counts of the clone carrying this TCR beta chain. Its antigen remains unidentified. This entry comes from a study of T cell repertoires in cytomegalovirus infection. The wider study: Researchers turned to recently identified HLA-C-restricted CMV epitopes as well as well-studied HLA-B-restricted ones. Matching HLA type, along with CMV infection, was indicated by public TCR beta signatures. General study findings and limits: Summed frequency of public TCR beta families distinguished CMV carriers with the relevant HLA. Ex vivo responses were dominated by HLA-C-restricted CMV-specific TCR beta clonotypes.

The ends were cut back, 7 bases at V and 2 bases at J, with 12 bases in the middle. CDR3 length equals 14 residues. TCRdb processed the reads anew with MiXCR; each CDR3 protein has one entry. The sample carries 900,000 to 950,000 distinct CDR3 sequences, roughly a third recorded once. Sequencing used cultured CD8+ T cells from PBMCs, obtained from culture after CMV antigen stimulation. The TCR originated in a human donor in good health (CMV status not recorded). Some clones in this sample may be carry-over from other donors' samples. V and J are TRBV12-3 or TRBV12-4 and TRBJ2-1; D is perhaps TRBD2 (7 bases). CDR3 region: CASTGGQTYNEQFF. CDR3 coding DNA: TGTGCCAGCACGGGGGGACAAACCTACAATGAGCAGTTCTTC.